Listed below are T cell receptor beta chains from one sample, sequenced in a study of blood T cells in healthy people across ages. TCRdb reprocessed the 5' RACE reads via MiXCR and lists one record per CDR3 protein. This sample has more than 900,000 distinct CDR3 sequences; 20% to 25% occur once, and the top ten carry less than 0.75%. These data were also reused for a study on T cells of mothers and their children.

The specimen was blood. The source is a girl aged 2-10 years in good health. The CDR3 runs from the conserved cysteine through the conserved F or W. The D gene is left open where the match is weak. Clone size appears in some rows only: once, few, many, or a class for an expanded clone.

V gene	clone size	D gene	J gene	CDR3 DNA	CDR3 protein
TRBV27	.	.	TRBJ2-2	TGTGCCAGCACGAGACTGGGGTTGGACGGGGAGCTGTTTTTT	CASTRLGLDGELFF
TRBV5-5	.	.	TRBJ2-5	TGTGCCAGCAGCTTGTGGGCAGGAGGAGAGGAGACCCAGTACTTC	CASSLWAGGEETQYF
TRBV28	.	TRBD1	TRBJ1-4	TGTGCCAGCAGTTTATTCAGGGGGCGGAATGAAAAACTGTTTTTT	CASSLFRGRNEKLFF
TRBV3-1	few	.	TRBJ2-1	TGTGCCAGCAGCCAAGATCGATCCGATGAGCAGTTCTTC	CASSQDRSDEQFF
TRBV5-1	few	TRBD1	TRBJ2-3	TGCGCCAGCAGCCCGGGACAGGGGTGGACAGATACGCAGTATTTT	CASSPGQGWTDTQYF
TRBV27	.	.	TRBJ2-2	TGTGCCAGCAGTTTTCTAGGTGGGGGGGCGTCCGGGGAGCTGTTTTTT	CASSFLGGGASGELFF
TRBV5-1	.	.	TRBJ2-4	TGCGCCAGCAGTACACGGCGGGGAAGGGACAAAAACATTCAGTACTTC	CASSTRRGRDKNIQYF
TRBV2	few	TRBD2	TRBJ2-1	TGTGCCAGCAAGGTCGGAGCGGGAGGTTATGAGCAGTTCTTC	CASKVGAGGYEQFF
TRBV7-9	few	.	TRBJ1-6	TGTGCCAGCAGCCCCGATACAGGTTTCAATTCACCCCTCCACTTT	CASSPDTGFNSPLHF
TRBV5-4	few	TRBD1	TRBJ1-2	TGTGCCAGCAGCCCACAGGGGGCCTCGTCGTCCGGCTACACCTTC	CASSPQGASSSGYTF
TRBV7-2	many	.	TRBJ1-1	TGTGCCAGCAGCTCAGTGAACACTGAAGCTTTCTTT	CASSSVNTEAFF
TRBV20-1	.	.	TRBJ2-6	TGCAGTGCTGCCGACAGGTTCTCTGGGGCCAACGTCCTGACTTTC	CSAADRFSGANVLTF
TRBV5-1	.	.	TRBJ1-1	TGCGCCAGCAGCTCCCCCCCAGCTGAAGCTTTCTTT	CASSSPPAEAFF
TRBV20-1	.	.	TRBJ2-7	TGCAGTGCTTCTAAGCCCAGAGGATCCTACGAGCAGTACTTC	CSASKPRGSYEQYF
TRBV7-9	many	TRBD2	TRBJ2-3	TGTGCCAGCAGCTTAGCGCCTAGCGGGAACACAGATACGCAGTATTTT	CASSLAPSGNTDTQYF
TRBV20-1	few	TRBD2	TRBJ2-3	TGCAGTGCTAGAGATCGGCTAGCGGGGAGCACAGATACGCAGTATTTT	CSARDRLAGSTDTQYF
TRBV20-1	many	.	TRBJ2-7	TGCAGTGCTAGCGAGGTTAACGAGCAGTACTTC	CSASEVNEQYF
TRBV4-3	few	.	TRBJ1-5	TGCGCCAGCAGCCAAGATCTGGACGGCAATCAGCCCCAGCATTTT	CASSQDLDGNQPQHF
TRBV18	.	.	TRBJ2-7	TGTGCCAGCTCACCGTCAGAGTACGGGCACTACTTC	CASSPSEYGHYF
TRBV20-1	few	.	TRBJ1-5	TGCAGTGCTAGAGATCGGGAGGGACCGAGCAATCAGCCCCAGCATTTT	CSARDREGPSNQPQHF
TRBV6-1	.	.	TRBJ2-3	TGTGCCAGCGAAACCCACGGGGCGGATCGAGCTAGCACAGATACGCAGTATTTT	CASETHGADRASTDTQYF
TRBV20-1	.	.	TRBJ1-1	TGCAGTGCTAGTTTCGTGGGGAGTGAAGCTTTCTTT	CSASFVGSEAFF
TRBV12-3/TRBV12-4	.	.	TRBJ1-1	TGTGCCAGCAGGAAGGGACTCACTGAAGCTTTCTTT	CASRKGLTEAFF
TRBV7-2	.	.	TRBJ2-4	TGTGCCAGCAGCTTAGTGACGTGGGGGGGCAGGGGATGGAACATTCAGTACTTC	CASSLVTWGGRGWNIQYF
TRBV3-1	few	.	TRBJ1-2	TGTGCCAGCAGCCAAGATTTAACAGGAGCCTATGGCTACACCTTC	CASSQDLTGAYGYTF
TRBV4-1	few	.	TRBJ2-1	TGCGCCAGCAGCCAATCTCCCGGGACACCCAACTACAATGAGCAGTTCTTC	CASSQSPGTPNYNEQFF
TRBV4-3	few	.	TRBJ2-5	TGCGCCAGCAGCCCCGGCCCAGCTCAATCCCCCTCGGGCTATGGGACCCAGTACTTC	CASSPGPAQSPSGYGTQYF
TRBV29-1	few	.	TRBJ1-1	TGCAGCGGGTTGATAGGGGAGGCCACTGAAGCTTTCTTT	CSGLIGEATEAFF
TRBV27	.	TRBD1	TRBJ1-6	TGTGCCAGCAGTTTATCTGTGACAGGGCTTTCACCCCTCCACTTT	CASSLSVTGLSPLHF
TRBV3-1	.	TRBD1	TRBJ1-1	TGTGCCAGCAGCCAAACGGACAGGGGAGCTTTCTTT	CASSQTDRGAFF
TRBV4-3	many	.	TRBJ2-1	TGCGCCAGCAGCCAAGAAATTAGAAATGAGCAGTTCTTC	CASSQEIRNEQFF
TRBV7-2	few	TRBD1	TRBJ2-7	TGTGCCAGCAGCTCCCCCACCGGGACAGGGGCCTACGAGCAGTACTTC	CASSSPTGTGAYEQYF
TRBV5-1	once	.	TRBJ2-1	TGCGCCAGCAGCTTGAGGGGGAGGAACAATGAGCAGTTCTTC	CASSLRGRNNEQFF
TRBV5-1	few	TRBD1	TRBJ2-4	TGCGCCAGCAGCCAGAACAGGGGTCGGGACATTCAGTACTTC	CASSQNRGRDIQYF
TRBV29-1	.	TRBD1	TRBJ2-5	TGCAGCGTTGAAGATCCGGACAGGGGGCAAGAGACCCAGTACTTC	CSVEDPDRGQETQYF
TRBV6-5	.	.	TRBJ2-1	TGTGCCAGCAGTTACGAGGCGATCTTCTACAATGAGCAGTTCTTC	CASSYEAIFYNEQFF
TRBV12-3/TRBV12-4	few	.	TRBJ1-2	TGTGCCAGCAGTGGGGGGCGGGGGGCGTATGGCTACACCTTC	CASSGGRGAYGYTF
TRBV29-1	once	TRBD1	TRBJ2-7	TGCAGCGTTGGCTACGCGACAGGGAGCGAGCAGTACTTC	CSVGYATGSEQYF
TRBV13	once	.	TRBJ1-4	TGTGCCAGCAGCTTTACGCAGGGGCGAACTAATGAAAAACTGTTTTTT	CASSFTQGRTNEKLFF
TRBV29-1	.	.	TRBJ2-1	TGCAGCGTTGCCCACTACAATGAGCAGTTCTTC	CSVAHYNEQFF
TRBV24-1	few	TRBD2	TRBJ2-3	TGTGCCACCAGTGATTTATTAGCGGGGCCCACCGATACGCAGTATTTT	CATSDLLAGPTDTQYF
TRBV4-3	few	.	TRBJ1-4	TGCGCCAGCAGCCCTGGACCTAATTATGAAAAACTGTTTTTT	CASSPGPNYEKLFF
TRBV7-3	few	TRBD1	TRBJ1-2	TGTGCCAGCAGCTTTCGCGGGGACAGGGCCTATGGCTACACCTTC	CASSFRGDRAYGYTF
TRBV7-2	few	.	TRBJ2-1	TGTGCCAGCAGCCCCGACGGACTCTCCTACAATGAGCAGTTCTTC	CASSPDGLSYNEQFF
TRBV12-3/TRBV12-4	.	TRBD2	TRBJ2-1	TGTGCCAGCAGCCTCTTGGGACTAGCGGGAGGTCCGTCCTACAATGAGCAGTTCTTC	CASSLLGLAGGPSYNEQFF
TRBV13	few	.	TRBJ2-3	TGTGCCAGCAGCTTAAGGGGTGCAGAGAGCACAGATACGCAGTATTTT	CASSLRGAESTDTQYF
TRBV27	.	TRBD2	TRBJ2-3	TGTGCCAGCAGTTTCGGGCGGGGGGAGGGCAGCACAGATACGCAGTATTTT	CASSFGRGEGSTDTQYF
TRBV28	few	.	TRBJ2-7	TGTGCCAGCAGCACCTCGGGTAGCCCAGGGGAGAAGCAGTACTTC	CASSTSGSPGEKQYF
TRBV20-1	few	TRBD2	TRBJ2-7	TGCAGTGCTAAGATACTAGCGGGGGGGCCCTACGAGCAGTACTTC	CSAKILAGGPYEQYF
TRBV2	few	.	TRBJ1-2	TGTGCCAGCAGTGAAAGTGGCTACACCTTC	CASSESGYTF
TRBV29-1	.	.	TRBJ2-5	TGCAGCGTTACTTTCCCACGGGCTCGAGAGACCCAGTACTTC	CSVTFPRARETQYF
TRBV3-1	.	.	TRBJ1-1	TGTGCCAGCAGCCCACCCCTTGGGGGATGGACTGAAGCTTTCTTT	CASSPPLGGWTEAFF